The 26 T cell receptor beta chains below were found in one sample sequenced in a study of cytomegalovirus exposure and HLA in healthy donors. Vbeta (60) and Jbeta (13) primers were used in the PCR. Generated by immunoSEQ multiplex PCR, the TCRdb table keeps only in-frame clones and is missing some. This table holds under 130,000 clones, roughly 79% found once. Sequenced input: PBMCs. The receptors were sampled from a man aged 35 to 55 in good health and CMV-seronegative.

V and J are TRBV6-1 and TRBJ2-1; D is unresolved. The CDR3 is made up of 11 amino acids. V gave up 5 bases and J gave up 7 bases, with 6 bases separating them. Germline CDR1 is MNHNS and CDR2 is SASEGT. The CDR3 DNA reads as TGTGCCAGCAGTACTCTTAATGAGCAGTTCTTC. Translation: CASSTLNEQFF.

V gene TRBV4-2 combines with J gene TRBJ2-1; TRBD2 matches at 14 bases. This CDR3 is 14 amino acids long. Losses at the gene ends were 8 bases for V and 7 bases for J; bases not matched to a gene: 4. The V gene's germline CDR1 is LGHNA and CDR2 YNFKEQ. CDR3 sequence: CASVGLAGANEQFF. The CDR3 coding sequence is TGTGCCAGCGTGGGACTAGCGGGAGCGAATGAGCAGTTCTTC.

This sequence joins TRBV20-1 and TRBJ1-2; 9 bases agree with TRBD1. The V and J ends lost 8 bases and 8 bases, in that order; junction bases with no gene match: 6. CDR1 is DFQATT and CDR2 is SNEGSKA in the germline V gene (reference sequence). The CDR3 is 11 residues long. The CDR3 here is CSKGQGKGYTF. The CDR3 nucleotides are TGCAGTAAAGGACAGGGGAAGGGCTACACCTTC.

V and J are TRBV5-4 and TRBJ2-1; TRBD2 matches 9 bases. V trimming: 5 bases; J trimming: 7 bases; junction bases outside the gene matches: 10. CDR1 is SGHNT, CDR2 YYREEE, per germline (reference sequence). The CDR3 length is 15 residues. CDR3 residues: CASSSGLAPLNEQFF. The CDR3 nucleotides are TGTGCCAGCAGTTCCGGACTAGCGCCCCTAAATGAGCAGTTCTTC. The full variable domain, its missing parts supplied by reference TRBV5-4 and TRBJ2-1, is ETGVTQSPTHLIKTRGQQVTLRCSSQSGHNTVSWYQQALGQGPQFIFQYYREEENGRGNFPPRFSGLQFPNYSSELNVNALELDDSALYLCASSSGLAPLNEQFFGPGTRLTVL.

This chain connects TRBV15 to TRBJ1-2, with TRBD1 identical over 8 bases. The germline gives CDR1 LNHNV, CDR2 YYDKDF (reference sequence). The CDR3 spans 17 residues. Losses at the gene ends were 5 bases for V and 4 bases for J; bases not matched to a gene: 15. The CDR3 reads CATSGDPYRGSTYGYTF. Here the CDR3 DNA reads TGTGCCACCAGCGGGGACCCCTACAGGGGGTCCACCTATGGCTACACCTTC.

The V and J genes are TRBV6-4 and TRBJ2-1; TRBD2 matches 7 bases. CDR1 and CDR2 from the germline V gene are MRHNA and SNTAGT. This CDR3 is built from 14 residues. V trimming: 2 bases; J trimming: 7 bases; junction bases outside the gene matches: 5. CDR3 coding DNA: TGTGCCAGCAGTGACGGCGTTAGCGGGAATGAGCAGTTCTTC. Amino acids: CASSDGVSGNEQFF.

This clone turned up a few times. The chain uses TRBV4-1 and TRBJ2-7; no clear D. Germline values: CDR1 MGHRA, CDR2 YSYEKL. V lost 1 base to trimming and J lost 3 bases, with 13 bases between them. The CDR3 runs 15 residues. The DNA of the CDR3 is TGCGCCAGCAGCCAAGCATCCCAGAACCTCTACGAGCAGTACTTC. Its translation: CASSQASQNLYEQYF.

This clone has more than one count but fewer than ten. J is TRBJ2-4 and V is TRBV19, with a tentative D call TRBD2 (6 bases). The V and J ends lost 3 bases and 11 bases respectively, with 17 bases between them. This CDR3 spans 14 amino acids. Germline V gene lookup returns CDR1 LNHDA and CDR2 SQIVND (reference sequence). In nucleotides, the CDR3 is TGTGCCAGTAGTATCGCTGGGGCGGAGGGTGTTCAGTACTTC. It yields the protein CASSIAGAEGVQYF.

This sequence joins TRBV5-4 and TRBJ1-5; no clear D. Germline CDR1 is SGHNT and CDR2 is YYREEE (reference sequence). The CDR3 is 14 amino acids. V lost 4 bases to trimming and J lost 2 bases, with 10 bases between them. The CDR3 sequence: CASSVGAGNQPQHF. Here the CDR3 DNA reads TGTGCCAGCAGCGTGGGAGCGGGCAATCAGCCCCAGCATTTT.

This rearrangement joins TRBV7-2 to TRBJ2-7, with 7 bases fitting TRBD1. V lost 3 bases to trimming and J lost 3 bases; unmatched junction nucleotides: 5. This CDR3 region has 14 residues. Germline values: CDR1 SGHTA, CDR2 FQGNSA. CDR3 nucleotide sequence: TGTGCCAGCAGCTTCGGGACAGTAAACTACGAGCAGTACTTC. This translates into CASSFGTVNYEQYF.

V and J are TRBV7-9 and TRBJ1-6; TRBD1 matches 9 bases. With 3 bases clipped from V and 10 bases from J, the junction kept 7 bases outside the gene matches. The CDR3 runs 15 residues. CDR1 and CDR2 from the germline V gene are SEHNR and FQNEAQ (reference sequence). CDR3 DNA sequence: TGTGCCAGCAGCTTGTCCGGGACAGGGAGATCACCCCTCCACTTT. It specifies CASSLSGTGRSPLHF.

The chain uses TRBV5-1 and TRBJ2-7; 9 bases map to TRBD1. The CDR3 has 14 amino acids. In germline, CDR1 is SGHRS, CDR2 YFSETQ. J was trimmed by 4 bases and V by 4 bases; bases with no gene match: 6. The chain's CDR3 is CASSTDRGRYEQYF. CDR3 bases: TGCGCCAGCAGCACGGACAGGGGAAGGTACGAGCAGTACTTC.

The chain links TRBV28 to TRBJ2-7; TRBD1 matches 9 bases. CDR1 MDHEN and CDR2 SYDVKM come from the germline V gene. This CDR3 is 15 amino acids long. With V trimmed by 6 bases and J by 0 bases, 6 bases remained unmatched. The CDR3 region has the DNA TGTGCCAGCAGACTGGGGACAGGGAGCTCCTACGAGCAGTACTTC. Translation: CASRLGTGSSYEQYF.

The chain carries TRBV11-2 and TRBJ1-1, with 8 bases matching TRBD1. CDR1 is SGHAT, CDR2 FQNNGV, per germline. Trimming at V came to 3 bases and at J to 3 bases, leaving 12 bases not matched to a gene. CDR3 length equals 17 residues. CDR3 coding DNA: TGTGCCAGCAGCTTCGCAGGGACAGGAGGTTTGTACACTGAAGCTTTCTTT. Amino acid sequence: CASSFAGTGGLYTEAFF.

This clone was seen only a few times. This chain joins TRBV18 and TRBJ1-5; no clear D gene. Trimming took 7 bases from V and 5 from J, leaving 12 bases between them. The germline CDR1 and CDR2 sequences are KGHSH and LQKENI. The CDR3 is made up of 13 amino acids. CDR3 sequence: CASFAQVDQPQHF. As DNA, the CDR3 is TGTGCCAGCTTTGCCCAGGTAGATCAGCCCCAGCATTTT.

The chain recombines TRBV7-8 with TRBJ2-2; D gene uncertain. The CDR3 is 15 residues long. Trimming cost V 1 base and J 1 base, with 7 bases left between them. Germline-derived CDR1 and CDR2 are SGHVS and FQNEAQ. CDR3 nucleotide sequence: TGTGCCAGCAGCTTAGTTGTCCGGAACACCGGGGAGCTGTTTTTT. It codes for CASSLVVRNTGELFF. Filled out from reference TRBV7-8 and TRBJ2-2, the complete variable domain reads GAGVSQSPRYKVAKRGQDVALRCDPISGHVSLFWYQQALGQGPEFLTYFQNEAQLDKSGLPSDRFFAERPEGSVSTLKIQRTQQEDSAVYLCASSLVVRNTGELFFGEGSRLTVL.

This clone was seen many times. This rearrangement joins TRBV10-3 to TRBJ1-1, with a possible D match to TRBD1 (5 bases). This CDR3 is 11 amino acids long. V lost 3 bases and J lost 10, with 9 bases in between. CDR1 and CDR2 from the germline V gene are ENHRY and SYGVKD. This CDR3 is CAISERGLAFF. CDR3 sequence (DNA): TGTGCCATCAGTGAACGGGGGTTAGCTTTCTTT.

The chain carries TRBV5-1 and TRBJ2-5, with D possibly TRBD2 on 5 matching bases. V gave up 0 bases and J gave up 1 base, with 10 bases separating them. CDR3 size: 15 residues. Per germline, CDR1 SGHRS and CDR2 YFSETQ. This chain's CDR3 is CASSLAAGPQETQYF. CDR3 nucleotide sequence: TGCGCCAGCAGCTTGGCCGCGGGCCCCCAAGAGACCCAGTACTTC.

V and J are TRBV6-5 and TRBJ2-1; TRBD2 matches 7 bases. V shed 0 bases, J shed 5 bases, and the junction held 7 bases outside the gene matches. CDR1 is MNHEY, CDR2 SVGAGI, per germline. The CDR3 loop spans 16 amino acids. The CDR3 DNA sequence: TGTGCCAGCAGTTACTCGGATCCAGCGGGGAACAATGAGCAGTTCTTC. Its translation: CASSYSDPAGNNEQFF.

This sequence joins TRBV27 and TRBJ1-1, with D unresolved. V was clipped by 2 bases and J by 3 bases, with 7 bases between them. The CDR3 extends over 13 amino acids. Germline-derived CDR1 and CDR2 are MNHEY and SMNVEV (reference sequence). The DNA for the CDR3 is TGTGCCAGCAGTTTAAACCGGGACACTGAAGCTTTCTTT. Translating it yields CASSLNRDTEAFF.

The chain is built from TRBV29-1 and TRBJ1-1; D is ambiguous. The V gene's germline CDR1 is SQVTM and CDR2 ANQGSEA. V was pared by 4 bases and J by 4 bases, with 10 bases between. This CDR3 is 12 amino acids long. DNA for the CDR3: TGCAGCGTTGGTCGAGGGTCCACTGAAGCTTTCTTT. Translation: CSVGRGSTEAFF.

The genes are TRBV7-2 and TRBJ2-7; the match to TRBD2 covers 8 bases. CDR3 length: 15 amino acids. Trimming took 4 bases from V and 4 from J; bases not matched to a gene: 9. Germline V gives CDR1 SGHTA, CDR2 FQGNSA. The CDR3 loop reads CASSSSAGGYYEQYF. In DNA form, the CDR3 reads TGTGCCAGCAGCTCATCGGCGGGAGGCTATTACGAGCAGTACTTC.

The CDR3 loop reads CASSSDRRLAGEQFF. The CDR3 nucleotides read TGTGCCAGCAGCTCGGACAGGAGACTAGCGGGCGAGCAGTTCTTC. The gene calls are TRBV5-6 and TRBJ2-1; 10 bases are shared with TRBD2. This CDR3 has 15 residues. J gave up 10 bases and V 3 bases, and 10 bases lay outside the gene matches. Looked up from germline, CDR1 is SGHDT and CDR2 is YYEEEE.

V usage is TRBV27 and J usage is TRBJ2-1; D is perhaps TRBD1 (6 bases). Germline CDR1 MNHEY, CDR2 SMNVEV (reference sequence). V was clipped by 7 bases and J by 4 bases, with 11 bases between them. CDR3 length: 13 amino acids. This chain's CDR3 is CASTGTPYNEQFF. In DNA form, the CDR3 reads TGTGCCAGCACCGGGACACCATACAATGAGCAGTTCTTC.

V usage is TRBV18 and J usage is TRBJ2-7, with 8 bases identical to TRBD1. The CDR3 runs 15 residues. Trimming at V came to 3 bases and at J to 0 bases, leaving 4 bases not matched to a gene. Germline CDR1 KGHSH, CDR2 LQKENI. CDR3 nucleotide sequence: TGTGCCAGCTCACCGGGGGACAGGAACTCCTACGAGCAGTACTTC. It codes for CASSPGDRNSYEQYF.

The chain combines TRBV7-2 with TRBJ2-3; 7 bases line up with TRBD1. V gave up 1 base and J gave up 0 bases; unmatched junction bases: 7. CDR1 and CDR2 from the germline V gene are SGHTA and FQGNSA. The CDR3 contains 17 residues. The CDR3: CASSLVGTATSTDTQYF. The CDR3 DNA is TGTGCCAGCAGCTTAGTCGGGACAGCGACTAGCACAGATACGCAGTATTTT.